This T cell receptor (beta chain) was sequenced during a study of cytomegalovirus exposure and HLA in healthy donors. As for the study in general: Around 81% of 300 to 450 genotyped donors fell in the Caucasian-associated ancestry cluster.

Turning to this clone: Its antigen is undetermined.

V lost 2 bases and J lost 7; bases outside the gene matches: 9. Germline V CDR1 and CDR2: SEHNR, FQNEAQ (reference sequence). The CDR3 totals 16 residues. Study-level points and caveats: Later work showed greater clonal expansion in HLA-associated TCR beta chains than in equally common others.

With 60 Vbeta and 13 Jbeta primers, the PCR was carried out. Method: immunoSEQ multiplex PCR; TCRdb's copy keeps in-frame clones and lacks some. The sample lists 200,000 to 250,000 clones, more than 75% occurring once. The TCR originated in a woman in her thirties or forties in good health and CMV-seropositive. Material: PBMCs. The V and J genes are TRBV7-9 and TRBJ2-7, with TRBD1 matching over 12 bases. The CDR3 loop is CASSLMGGQGAWEQYF. CDR3 nucleotide sequence: TGTGCCAGCAGCTTAATGGGGGGACAGGGGGCATGGGAGCAGTACTTC.